This T cell receptor beta chain was captured by sequencing in a study of beta chain features in type 1 diabetes (dated by TCRdb to 2016 to 2018). Concerning the study at large: No differences in mean age, gender distribution, total cell number or subset yield were found between patients and healthy donors. A total of 85 million to 140 million sorted cells were examined across all samples, and a strong correlation was observed between cell number per subset and RNA yield. The study compared the TCRB repertoires of sorted circulating CD4+ T cell subsets in recently diagnosed type 1 diabetes patients with those in matched healthy donors. Regulatory and stem cell-like memory subsets were obtained from only 8 patients and roughly 8 healthy donors, while naive and central memory subsets were obtained from all 30 or so donors. General findings and caveats noted by the study authors: At VDJ recombination sites, patients with type 1 diabetes made fewer insertions and deleted more nucleotides, a pattern implying thymic rearrangement abnormalities. Only small numbers of individuals were included in the HLA sub-analyses, which left unresolved whether HLA type had any influence on TCRB rearrangement. In all four CD4+ subsets, TCRB CDR3 length was moderately but significantly shorter in type 1 diabetes patients. Naive, central memory and regulatory TCRB repertoires appeared to be more similar among patients than among healthy donors. Sequencing cDNA rather than genomic DNA could over-represent highly expressing activated cells, although activation and CD3 levels did not differ between groups. Shorter templates might have been favored by PCR, but patient and control samples were amplified and corrected together, so both groups would have been affected equally by any skew.

Concerning this clone itself: There is no known antigen for this receptor. The sample holds no much larger clone one base away, and base qualities are not on file.

Trimming removed 0 bases from V and 5 bases from J, leaving 16 bases between the germline ends. Taken from cysteine to phenylalanine, the CDR3 has 17 residues. The kept DNA is CDR3 alone, 51 bases in frame from the first base. The germline V gene sets CDR1 to SGHAT and CDR2 to FQNNGV. Each donor gave one peripheral blood draw, around 100 mL on average, collected into heparinised tubes. Naive, central memory, regulatory and stem cell-like memory CD4+ T cells were sorted on a BD FACSAria II using a panel including CD45RO, CCR7, CD25, CD127, CD95 and CD27. Every sorted population had a purity above 95%. PBMCs were isolated right away by Lymphoprep density gradient centrifugation and were stained directly, without culture. Samples were stained and sorted in pairs, with one healthy donor and one patient per experiment, so that batch effects were minimized. The entire amount of isolated RNA was reverse transcribed using the High Capacity cDNA Reverse Transcription Kit, so the sequenced TCRB transcripts were expressed ones. Deep immunoSEQ sequencing was applied to naive, central memory and regulatory T cell samples, giving an average of about 3.6 million total reads per sample. Sorted cells were lysed in RLT buffer and RNA was extracted with DNase-treated RNeasy Micro or Mini kits, depending on cell number. To prevent cross-contamination, each cell subset was processed individually, whereas patient and healthy donor samples were processed jointly. TCRB sequences were amplified from cDNA with the immunoSEQ multiplex PCR, producing 87-bp fragments spanning the CDR3 region. Sequencing of the amplicons was done on the Illumina HiSeq platform. From the authors' description of their analysis: PCR bias was computationally corrected using synthetic template baselines, reads within Hamming distance 2 were collapsed, and singletons that could not be merged were discarded. By aligning reads against IMGT, V, D and J genes, CDR3 length, and insertions or deletions at six rearrangement sites were assigned. Within each subset, clonotype counts were normalized to the number of sorted cells before true diversity and Gini coefficients were calculated with the tcR R package. The overlap coefficient, calculated on TCRB nucleotide sequences, was used to quantify repertoire sharing. Out-of-frame TCRB sequences from naive cells were analyzed to stand in for the pre-selection repertoire. TCRdb took over this immuneACCESS table, retaining in-frame rearrangements with V and J assigned. Such tables are incomplete; in checked studies, under half of the missing clones stem from an unresolved V gene, and the remainder is unexplained. That table is the source of V, J and clone size, and D and trimming were worked out from the DNA. The sample table shows roughly 250,000 clones, and 20% are seen once. 0.028% of the sample is taken by the ten largest.

The receptor was isolated from a woman between 35 and 50 years old with type 1 diabetes. The rearranged segments are TRBV11-2 and TRBJ2-2; TRBD2 is a possible D gene, resting on 7 matching bases. The sample consisted of naive CD4+ T cells from blood. The intended sense of this specimen's cell subset or site label: true naive CD4+ T cells. The DNA is as follows: TGTGCCAGCAGCTTAGATCTCGGCAGGGGAGGGACCGGGGAGCTGTTTTTT. It encodes CASSLDLGRGGTGELFF. The variable domain in full, with residues beyond the CDR3 obtained from the reference TRBV11-2 and TRBJ2-2 genes, is EAGVAQSPRYKIIEKRQSVAFWCNPISGHATLYWYQQILGQGPKLLIQFQNNGVVDDSQLPKDRFSAERLKGVDSTLKIQPAKLEDSAVYLCASSLDLGRGGTGELFFGEGSRLTVL.